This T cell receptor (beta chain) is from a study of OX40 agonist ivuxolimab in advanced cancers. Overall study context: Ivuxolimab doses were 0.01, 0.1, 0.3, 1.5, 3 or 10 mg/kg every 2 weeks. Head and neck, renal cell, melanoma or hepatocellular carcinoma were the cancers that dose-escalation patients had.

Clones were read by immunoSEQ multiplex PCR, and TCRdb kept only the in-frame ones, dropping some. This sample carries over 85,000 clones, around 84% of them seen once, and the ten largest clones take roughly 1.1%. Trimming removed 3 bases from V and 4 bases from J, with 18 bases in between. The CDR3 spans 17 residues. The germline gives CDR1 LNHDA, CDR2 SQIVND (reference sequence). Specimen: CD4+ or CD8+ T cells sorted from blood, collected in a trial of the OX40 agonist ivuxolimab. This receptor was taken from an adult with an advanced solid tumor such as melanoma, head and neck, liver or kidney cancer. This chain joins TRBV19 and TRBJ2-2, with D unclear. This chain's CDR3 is CASSIPGATESTGELFF. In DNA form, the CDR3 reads TGTGCCAGTAGTATTCCTGGAGCCACAGAAAGCACCGGGGAGCTGTTTTTT. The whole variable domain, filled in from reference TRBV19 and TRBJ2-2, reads DGGITQSPKYLFRKEGQNVTLSCEQNLNHDAMYWYRQDPGQGLRLIYYSQIVNDFQKGDIAEGYSVSREKKESFPLTVTSAQKNPTAFYLCASSIPGATESTGELFFGEGSRLTVL.